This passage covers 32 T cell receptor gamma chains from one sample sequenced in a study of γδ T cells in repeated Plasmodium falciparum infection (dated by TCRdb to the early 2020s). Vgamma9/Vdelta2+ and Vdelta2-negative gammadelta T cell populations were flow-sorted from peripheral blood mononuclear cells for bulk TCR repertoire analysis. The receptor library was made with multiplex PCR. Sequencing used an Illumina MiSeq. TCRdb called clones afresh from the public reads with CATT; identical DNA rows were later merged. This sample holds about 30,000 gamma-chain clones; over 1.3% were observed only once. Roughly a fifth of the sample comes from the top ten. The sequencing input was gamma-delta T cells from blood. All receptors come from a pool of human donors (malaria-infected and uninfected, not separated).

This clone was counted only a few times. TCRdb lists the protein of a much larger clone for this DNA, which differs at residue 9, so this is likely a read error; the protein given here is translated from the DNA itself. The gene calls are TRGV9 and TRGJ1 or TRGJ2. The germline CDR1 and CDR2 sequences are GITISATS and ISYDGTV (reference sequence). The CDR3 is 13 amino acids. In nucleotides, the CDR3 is TGTGCCTTGTGGGAGGTCCCTTATTGTAAGAAACTCTTT. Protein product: CALWEVPYCKKLF.

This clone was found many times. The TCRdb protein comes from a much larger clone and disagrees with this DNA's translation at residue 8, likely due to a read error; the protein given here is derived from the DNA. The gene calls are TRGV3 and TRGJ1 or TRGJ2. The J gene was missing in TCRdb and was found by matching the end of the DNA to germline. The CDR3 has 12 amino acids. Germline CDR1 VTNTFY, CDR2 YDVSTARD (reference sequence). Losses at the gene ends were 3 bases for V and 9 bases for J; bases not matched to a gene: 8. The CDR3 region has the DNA TGTGCCACCTGGGACGGTCCCTGTAAGAAACTCTTT. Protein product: CATWDGPCKKLF.

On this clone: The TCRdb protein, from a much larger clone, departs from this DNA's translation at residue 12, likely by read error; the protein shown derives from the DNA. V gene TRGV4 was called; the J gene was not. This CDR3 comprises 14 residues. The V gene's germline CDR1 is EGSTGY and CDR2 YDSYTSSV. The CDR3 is CATWDRATGWFRIF. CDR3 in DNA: TGTGCCACCTGGGATCGAGCCACTGGTTGGTTCAGGATATTT.

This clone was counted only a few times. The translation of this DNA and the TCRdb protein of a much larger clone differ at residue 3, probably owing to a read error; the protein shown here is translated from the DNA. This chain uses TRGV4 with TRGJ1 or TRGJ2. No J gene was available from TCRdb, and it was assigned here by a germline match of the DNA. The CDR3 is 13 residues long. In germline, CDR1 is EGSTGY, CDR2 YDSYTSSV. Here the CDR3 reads CAAWDARDYKKLF. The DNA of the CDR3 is TGTGCCGCCTGGGATGCCAGGGATTATAAGAAACTCTTT.

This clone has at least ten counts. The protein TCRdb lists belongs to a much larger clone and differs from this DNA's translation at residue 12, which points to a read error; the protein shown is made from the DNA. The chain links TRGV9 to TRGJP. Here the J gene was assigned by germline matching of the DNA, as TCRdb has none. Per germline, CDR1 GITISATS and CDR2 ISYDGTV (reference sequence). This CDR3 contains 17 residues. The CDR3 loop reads CALWEVQQELGRKIKVF. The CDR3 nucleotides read TGTGCCTTGTGGGAAGTACAGCAAGAGTTGGGCAGAAAAATCAAGGTATTT.

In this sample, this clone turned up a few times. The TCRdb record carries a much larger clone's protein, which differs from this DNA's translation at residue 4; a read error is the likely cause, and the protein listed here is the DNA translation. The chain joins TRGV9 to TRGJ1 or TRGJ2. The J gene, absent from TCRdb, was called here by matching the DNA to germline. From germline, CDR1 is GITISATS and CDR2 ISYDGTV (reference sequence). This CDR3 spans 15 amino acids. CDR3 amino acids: CALREAYRNYYKKLF. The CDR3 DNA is TGTGCCTTGCGGGAGGCGTACCGAAATTATTATAAGAAACTCTTT.

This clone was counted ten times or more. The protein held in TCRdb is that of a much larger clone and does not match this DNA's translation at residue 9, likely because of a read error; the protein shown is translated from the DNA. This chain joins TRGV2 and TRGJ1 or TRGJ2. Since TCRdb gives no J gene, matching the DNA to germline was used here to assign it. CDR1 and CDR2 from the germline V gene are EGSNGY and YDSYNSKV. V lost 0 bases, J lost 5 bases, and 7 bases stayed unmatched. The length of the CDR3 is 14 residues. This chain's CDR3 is CATWDGLNNYKKLF. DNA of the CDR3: TGTGCCACCTGGGACGGGCTAAATAATTATAAGAAACTCTTT.

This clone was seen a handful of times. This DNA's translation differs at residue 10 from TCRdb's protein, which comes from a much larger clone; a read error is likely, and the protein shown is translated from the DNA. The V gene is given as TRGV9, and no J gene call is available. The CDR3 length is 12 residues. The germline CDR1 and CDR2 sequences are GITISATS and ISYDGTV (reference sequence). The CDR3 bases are TGTGCCTTGTGGGAGCCCAGTGGGTTCAGGATATTT. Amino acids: CALWEPSGFRIF.

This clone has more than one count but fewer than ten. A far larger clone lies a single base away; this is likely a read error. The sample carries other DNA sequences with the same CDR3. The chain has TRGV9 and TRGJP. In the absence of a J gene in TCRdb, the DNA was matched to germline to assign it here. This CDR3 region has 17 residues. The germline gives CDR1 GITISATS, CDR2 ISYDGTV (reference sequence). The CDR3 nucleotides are TGTGCCCTGTGGGAGGCTCATCAAGAGTTGGGCAAAAAAATCAAGGTATTT. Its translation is CALWEAHQELGKKIKVF.

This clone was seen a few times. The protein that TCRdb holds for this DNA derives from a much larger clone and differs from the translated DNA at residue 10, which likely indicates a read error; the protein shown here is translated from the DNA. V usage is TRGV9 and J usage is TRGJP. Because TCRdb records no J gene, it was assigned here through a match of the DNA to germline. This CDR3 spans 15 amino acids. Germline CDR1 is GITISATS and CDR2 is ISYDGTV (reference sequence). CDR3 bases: TGTGCCTTGTGGGTAATAGAGTTGGGCAGAAAAATCAAGGTATTT. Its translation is CALWVIELGRKIKVF.

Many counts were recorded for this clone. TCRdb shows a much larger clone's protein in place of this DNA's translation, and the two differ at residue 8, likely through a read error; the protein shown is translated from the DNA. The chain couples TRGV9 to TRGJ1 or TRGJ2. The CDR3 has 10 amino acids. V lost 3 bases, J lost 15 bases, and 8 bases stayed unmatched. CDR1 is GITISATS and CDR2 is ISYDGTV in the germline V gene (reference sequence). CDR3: CALWEFERLF. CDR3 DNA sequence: TGTGCCTTGTGGGAGTTCGAGAGACTCTTT.

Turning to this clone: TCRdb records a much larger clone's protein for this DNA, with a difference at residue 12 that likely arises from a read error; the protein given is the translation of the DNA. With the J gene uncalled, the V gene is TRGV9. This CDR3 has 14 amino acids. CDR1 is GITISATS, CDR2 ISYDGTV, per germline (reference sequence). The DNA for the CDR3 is TGTGCCTTGTGGCCCAGGGTGGGCAAAAAAATCGAGGTATTT. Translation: CALWPRVGKKIEVF.

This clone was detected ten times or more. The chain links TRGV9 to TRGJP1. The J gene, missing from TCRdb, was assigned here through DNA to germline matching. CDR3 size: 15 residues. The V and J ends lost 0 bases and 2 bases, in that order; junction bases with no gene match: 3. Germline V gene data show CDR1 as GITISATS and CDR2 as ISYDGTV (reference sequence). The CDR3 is CALWEVRTTGWFKIF. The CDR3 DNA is TGTGCCTTGTGGGAGGTGCGCACCACTGGTTGGTTCAAGATATTT.

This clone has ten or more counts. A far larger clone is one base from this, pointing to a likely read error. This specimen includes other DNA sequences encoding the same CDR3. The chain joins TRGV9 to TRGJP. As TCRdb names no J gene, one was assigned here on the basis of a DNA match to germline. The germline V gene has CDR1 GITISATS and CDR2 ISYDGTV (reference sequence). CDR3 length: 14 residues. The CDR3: CALWSELGKKIKVF. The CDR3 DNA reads TGTGCCCTGTGGTCAGAGTTGGGCAAAAAAATCAAGGTATTT.

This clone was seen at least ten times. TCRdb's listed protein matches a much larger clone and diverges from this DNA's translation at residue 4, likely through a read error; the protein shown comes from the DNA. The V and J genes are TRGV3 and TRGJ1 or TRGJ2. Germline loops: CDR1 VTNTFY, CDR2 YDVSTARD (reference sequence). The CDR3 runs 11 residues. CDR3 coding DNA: TGTGCCACCAGGGACAGGCCGGCGAAACTCTTT. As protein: CATRDRPAKLF.

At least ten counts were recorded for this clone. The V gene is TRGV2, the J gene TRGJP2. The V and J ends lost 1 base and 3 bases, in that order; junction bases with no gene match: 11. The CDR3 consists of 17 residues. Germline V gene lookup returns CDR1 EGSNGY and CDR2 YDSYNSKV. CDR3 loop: CATWDGPGGGSDWIKTF. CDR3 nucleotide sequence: TGTGCCACCTGGGACGGCCCGGGAGGTGGTAGTGATTGGATCAAGACGTTT.

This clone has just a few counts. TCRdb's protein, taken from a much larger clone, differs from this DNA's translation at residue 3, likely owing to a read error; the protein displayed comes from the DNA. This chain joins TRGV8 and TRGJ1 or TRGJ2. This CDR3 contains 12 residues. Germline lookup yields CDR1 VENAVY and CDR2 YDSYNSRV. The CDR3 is CAAWDNYYKKLF. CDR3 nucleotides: TGTGCCGCCTGGGATAATTATTATAAGAAACTCTTT.

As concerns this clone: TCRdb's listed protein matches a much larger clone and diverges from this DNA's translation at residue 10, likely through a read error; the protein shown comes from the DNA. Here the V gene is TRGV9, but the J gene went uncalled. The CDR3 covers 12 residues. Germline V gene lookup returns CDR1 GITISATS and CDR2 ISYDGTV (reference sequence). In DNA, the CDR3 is TGTGCCTTGTGGGATCCCTATTATAAGAGACTCTTT. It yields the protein CALWDPYYKRLF.

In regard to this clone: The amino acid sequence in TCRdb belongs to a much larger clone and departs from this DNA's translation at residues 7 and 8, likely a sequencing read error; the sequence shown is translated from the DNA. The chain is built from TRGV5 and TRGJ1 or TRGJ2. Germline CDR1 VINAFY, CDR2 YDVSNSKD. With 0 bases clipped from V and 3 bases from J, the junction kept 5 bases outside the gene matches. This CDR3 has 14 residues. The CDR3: CATWDRLFYYKKLF. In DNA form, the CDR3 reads TGTGCCACCTGGGACAGGCTTTTTTATTATAAGAAACTCTTT.

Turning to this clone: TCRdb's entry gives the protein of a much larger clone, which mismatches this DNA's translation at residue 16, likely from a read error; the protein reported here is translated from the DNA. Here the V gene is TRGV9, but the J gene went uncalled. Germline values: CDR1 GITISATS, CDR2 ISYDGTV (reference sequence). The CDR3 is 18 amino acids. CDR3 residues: CALWEAQSIRLGKKINVF. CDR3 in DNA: TGTGCCTTGTGGGAGGCCCAAAGTATAAGGTTGGGCAAAAAAATCAATGTATTT.

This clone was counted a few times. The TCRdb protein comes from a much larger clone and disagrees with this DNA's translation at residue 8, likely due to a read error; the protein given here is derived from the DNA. The CDR3: CALWEVHDRSTGWFKIF. The CDR3, as DNA: TGTGCCTTGTGGGAGGTGCACGATCGGTCCACTGGTTGGTTCAAGATATTT. The rearrangement links TRGV9 to TRGJP1. With V trimmed by 0 bases and J by 3 bases, 10 bases remained unmatched. The germline V gene has CDR1 GITISATS and CDR2 ISYDGTV (reference sequence). The CDR3 is 17 amino acids.

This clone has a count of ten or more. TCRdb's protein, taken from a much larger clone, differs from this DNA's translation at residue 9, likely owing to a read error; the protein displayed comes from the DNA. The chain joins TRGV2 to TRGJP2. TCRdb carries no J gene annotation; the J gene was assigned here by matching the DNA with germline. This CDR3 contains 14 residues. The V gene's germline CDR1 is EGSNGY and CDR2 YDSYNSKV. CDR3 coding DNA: TGTGCCACCTGGGACGGGCATAGTGTTTGGATCAAGACGTTT. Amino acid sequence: CATWDGHSVWIKTF.

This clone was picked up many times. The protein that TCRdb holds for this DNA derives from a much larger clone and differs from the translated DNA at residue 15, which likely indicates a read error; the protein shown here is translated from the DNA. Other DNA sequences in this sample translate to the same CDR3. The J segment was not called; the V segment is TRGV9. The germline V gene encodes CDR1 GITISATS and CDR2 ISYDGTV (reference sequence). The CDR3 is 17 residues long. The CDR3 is CALWEVLRELGKKIEVF. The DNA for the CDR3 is TGTGCCTTGTGGGAGGTATTAAGAGAGTTGGGCAAAAAAATCGAGGTATTT.

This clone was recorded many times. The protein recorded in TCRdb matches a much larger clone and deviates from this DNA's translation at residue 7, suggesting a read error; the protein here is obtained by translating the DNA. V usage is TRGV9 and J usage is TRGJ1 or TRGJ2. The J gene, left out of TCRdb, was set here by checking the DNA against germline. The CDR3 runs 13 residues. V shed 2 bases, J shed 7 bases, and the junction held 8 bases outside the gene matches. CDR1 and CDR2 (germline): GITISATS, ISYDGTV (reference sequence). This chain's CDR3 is CALWEESGYKKLF. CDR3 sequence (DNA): TGTGCCTTGTGGGAGGAGAGCGGATATAAGAAACTCTTT.

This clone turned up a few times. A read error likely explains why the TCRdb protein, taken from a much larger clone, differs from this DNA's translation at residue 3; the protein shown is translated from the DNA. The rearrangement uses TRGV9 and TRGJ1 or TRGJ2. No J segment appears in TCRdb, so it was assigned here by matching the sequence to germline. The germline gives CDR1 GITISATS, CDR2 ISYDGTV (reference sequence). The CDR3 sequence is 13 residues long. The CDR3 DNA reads TGTGCCTGGTGGGAGGTCTGTGGGGGCGGGAAACTCTTT. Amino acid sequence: CAWWEVCGGGKLF.

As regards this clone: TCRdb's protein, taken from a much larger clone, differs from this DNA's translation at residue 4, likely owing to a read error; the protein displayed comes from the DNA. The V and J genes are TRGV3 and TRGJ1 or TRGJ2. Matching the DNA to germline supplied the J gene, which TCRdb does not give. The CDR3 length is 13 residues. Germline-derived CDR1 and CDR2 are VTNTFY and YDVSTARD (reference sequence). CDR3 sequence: CATRDRPEHKKLF. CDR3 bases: TGTGCCACCCGGGACAGGCCGGAACATAAGAAACTCTTT.

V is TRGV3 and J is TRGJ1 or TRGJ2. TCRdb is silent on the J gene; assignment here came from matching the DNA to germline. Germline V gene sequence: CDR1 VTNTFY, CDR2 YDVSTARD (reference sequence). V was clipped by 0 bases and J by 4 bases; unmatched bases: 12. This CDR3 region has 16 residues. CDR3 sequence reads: CATWDRPRWPYYKKLF. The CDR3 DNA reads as TGTGCCACCTGGGACAGGCCCCGTTGGCCCTATTATAAGAAACTCTTT.

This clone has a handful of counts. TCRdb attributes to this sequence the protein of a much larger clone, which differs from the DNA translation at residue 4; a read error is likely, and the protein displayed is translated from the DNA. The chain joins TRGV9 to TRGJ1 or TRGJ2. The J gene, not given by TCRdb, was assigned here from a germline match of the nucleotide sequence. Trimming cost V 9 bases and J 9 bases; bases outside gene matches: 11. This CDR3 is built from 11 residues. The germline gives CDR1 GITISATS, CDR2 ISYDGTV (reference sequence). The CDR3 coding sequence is TGTGCCTTGGGGTGGAACTTTAAGAAACTCTTT. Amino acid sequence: CALGWNFKKLF.

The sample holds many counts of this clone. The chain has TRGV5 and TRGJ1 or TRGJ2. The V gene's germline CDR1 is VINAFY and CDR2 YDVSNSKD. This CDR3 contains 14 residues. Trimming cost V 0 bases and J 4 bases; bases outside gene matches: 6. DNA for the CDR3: TGTGCCACCTGGGACAGGCCGTTATATTATAAGAAACTCTTT. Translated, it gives CATWDRPLYYKKLF.

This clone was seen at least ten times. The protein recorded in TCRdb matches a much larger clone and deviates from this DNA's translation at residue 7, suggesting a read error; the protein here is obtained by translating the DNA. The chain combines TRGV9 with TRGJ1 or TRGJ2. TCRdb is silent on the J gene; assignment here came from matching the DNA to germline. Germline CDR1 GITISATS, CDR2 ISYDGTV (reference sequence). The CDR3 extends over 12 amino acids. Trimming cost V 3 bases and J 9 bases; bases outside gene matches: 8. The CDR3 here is CALWERILKKLF. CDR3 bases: TGTGCCTTGTGGGAGAGAATTCTTAAGAAACTCTTT.

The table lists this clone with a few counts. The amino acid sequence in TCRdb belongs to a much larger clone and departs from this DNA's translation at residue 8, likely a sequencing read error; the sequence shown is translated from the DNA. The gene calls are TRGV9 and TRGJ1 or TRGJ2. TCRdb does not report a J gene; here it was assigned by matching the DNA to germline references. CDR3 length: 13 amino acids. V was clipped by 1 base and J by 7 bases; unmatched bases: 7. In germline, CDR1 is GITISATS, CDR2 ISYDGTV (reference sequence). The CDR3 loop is CALWEVPIYKKLF. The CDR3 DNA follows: TGTGCCTTGTGGGAGGTACCGATATATAAGAAACTCTTT.

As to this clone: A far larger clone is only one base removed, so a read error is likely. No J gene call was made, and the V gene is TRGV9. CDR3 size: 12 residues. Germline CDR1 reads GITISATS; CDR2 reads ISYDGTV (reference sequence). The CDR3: CALWEPQPGKLF. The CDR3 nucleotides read TGCGCCTTGTGGGAGCCCCAACCAGGAAAACTCTTT.